Below, one T cell receptor beta chain is given with its context. Antigen specificity is unknown. Only healthy Caucasians were included as donors. TCRdb re-analysed the 5' RACE reads in MiXCR, keeping a single row per CDR3 protein. The table records a few hundred thousand distinct CDR3 sequences, 9.6% of them present only once. The CDR3 contains 16 residues. Trimming removed 6 bases at V and 7 bases at J, with 22 bases between. This specimen belongs to a study of identical twins. General study findings and limits: Abundant beta clonotypes from cord blood bore fewer insertions; memory repertoires lacked this pattern.

The sample was also linked to a second study, of yellow fever vaccine responses in identical twins. That source notes: Vaccine-induced T cell responses in twins were reportedly observed to appear partly convergent, partly personalized.

The rearrangement links TRBV12-3 or TRBV12-4 to TRBJ1-5; tentative D call: TRBD1 (5 bases). Sequences were obtained from PBMCs. The TCR comes from a woman aged 18-29 years in good health. The CDR3: CASRLDGTGAWQPQHF. CDR3 coding DNA: TGTGCCAGCAGACTAGATGGGACGGGAGCGTGGCAGCCCCAGCATTTT.